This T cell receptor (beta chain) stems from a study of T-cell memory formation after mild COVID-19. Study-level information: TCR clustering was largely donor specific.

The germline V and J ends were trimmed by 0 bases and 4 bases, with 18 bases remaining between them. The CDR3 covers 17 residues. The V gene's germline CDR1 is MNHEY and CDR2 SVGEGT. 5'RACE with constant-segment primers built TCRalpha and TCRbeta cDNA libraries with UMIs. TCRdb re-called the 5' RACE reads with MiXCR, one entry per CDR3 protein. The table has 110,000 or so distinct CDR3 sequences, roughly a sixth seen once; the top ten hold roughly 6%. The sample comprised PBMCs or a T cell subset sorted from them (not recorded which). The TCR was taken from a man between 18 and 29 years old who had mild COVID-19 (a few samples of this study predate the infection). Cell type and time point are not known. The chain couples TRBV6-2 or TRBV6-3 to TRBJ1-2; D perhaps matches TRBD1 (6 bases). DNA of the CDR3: TGTGCCAGCAGTTACTCTTCTGGTACAGGGAGTCTCTATGGCTACACCTTC. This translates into CASSYSSGTGSLYGYTF.